These 22 T cell receptor beta chains share one sample of origin, sequenced in a study of T cells after yellow fever vaccination. TCRdb re-called the 5' RACE reads with MiXCR, one entry per CDR3 protein. The data show some 200,000 distinct CDR3 sequences, under 3.5% seen once. The material sequenced was CD4+ T cells sorted from PBMCs, taken 10 days after the yellow fever booster vaccination. Receptors were obtained from a young man who received the YFV17D yellow fever vaccine.

This clonotype was seen a handful of times. This chain links TRBV29-1 with TRBJ2-3, with 10 bases identical to TRBD2. The junction had 14 bases not matched to a gene; V was cut back by 8 bases and J by 6 bases. The CDR3 is made up of 15 amino acids. Germline assignment: CDR1 SQVTM and CDR2 ANQGSEA. The CDR3 nucleotides read TGCAGCACATCGACTCCTAGCGGGGGTGAGGATACGCAGTATTTT. This gives the protein CSTSTPSGGEDTQYF.

As for this clonotype: This could be a read error, since a much larger clone is one nucleotide away. This chain joins TRBV20-1 and TRBJ2-3, with 7 nucleotides matching TRBD2. Germline values: CDR1 DFQATT, CDR2 SNEGSKA (reference sequence). The CDR3 extends over 14 amino acids. The trim removed 5 bases at V and 0 bases at J, leaving 5 bases unmatched. For the CDR3, the DNA is TGCAGTGCTCCCCACGGGGGGAGCACAGATACGCAGTATTTT. Protein sequence: CSAPHGGSTDTQYF.

This clonotype has at least ten counts. J is TRBJ2-1 and V is TRBV24-1, with TRBD2 matching over 7 bases. This CDR3 has 16 amino acids. V dropped 0 bases and J dropped 7; count of bases not matched to a gene: 8. The germline gives CDR1 KGHDR, CDR2 SFDVKD. This chain's CDR3 is CATSDLQTGGKNEQFF. The CDR3 region has the DNA TGTGCCACCAGTGATTTGCAGACGGGGGGAAAGAATGAGCAGTTCTTC.

The chain recombines TRBV7-2 with TRBJ2-5; no clear D. CDR1 is SGHTA, CDR2 FQGNSA, per germline. CDR3 size: 13 residues. Trimming removed 5 bases at V and 6 bases at J, with 13 bases between. The CDR3 protein is CASSPEMLKTQYF. The CDR3 bases are TGTGCCAGCAGCCCAGAGATGTTGAAGACCCAGTACTTC.

This clonotype has at least ten counts. The rearrangement joins TRBV12-3 or TRBV12-4 to TRBJ1-5; TRBD1 is a possible D gene (5 bases). The V end lost 6 bases, the J end lost 6 bases, and 12 bases lay between the germline ends. CDR3 length equals 13 residues. CDR3 in amino acids: CASRPTGFQPQHF. CDR3 DNA sequence: TGTGCCAGCAGGCCTACAGGTTTTCAGCCCCAGCATTTT.

The chain couples TRBV25-1 to TRBJ2-3; D remains ambiguous. The CDR3 spans 15 residues. The V end was cut by 1 base, the J end by 0 bases, with 8 bases between. The germline V gene has CDR1 MGHDK and CDR2 SYGVNS. CDR3 nucleotides: TGTGCCAGCAGTGAATCCGCAACTAGCACAGATACGCAGTATTTT. It encodes CASSESATSTDTQYF.

Here the CDR3 DNA reads TGTGCCAGCAGTTACGTGCAGGCGAACACTGAAGCTTTCTTT. Its translation is CASSYVQANTEAFF. This chain joins TRBV6-2 or TRBV6-3 and TRBJ1-1; D uncertain. Trimming took 2 bases from V and 1 from J, leaving 8 bases between them. The germline gives CDR1 MNHEY, CDR2 SVGEGT. The CDR3 sequence is 14 residues long.

This clonotype was recorded many times. This chain connects TRBV5-1 to TRBJ2-3; D not resolved. This CDR3 has 14 residues. Germline loops: CDR1 SGHRS, CDR2 YFSETQ. The V gene lost 0 bases and the J gene lost 0 bases, with 5 bases spanning the gap. Written as DNA, the CDR3 is TGCGCCAGCAGCTTGGGGTCTAGCACAGATACGCAGTATTTT. This encodes CASSLGSSTDTQYF.

This chain links TRBV20-1 with TRBJ1-1; no reliable D call. Trimming stripped 8 bases from V and 2 bases from J, with 15 bases between. Germline V gene data show CDR1 as DFQATT and CDR2 as SNEGSKA (reference sequence). The CDR3 length is 13 residues. The CDR3 DNA reads TGCAGTACAAGAACGCCGGTAAACACTGAAGCTTTCTTT. Protein sequence: CSTRTPVNTEAFF.

The chain employs TRBV2 and TRBJ1-2; weak D call: TRBD1 (6 bases). V shed 6 bases and J shed 8 bases, with 13 bases lying between them. CDR3 length equals 12 residues. The germline CDR1 and CDR2 sequences are SNHLY and FYNNEI. CDR3 nucleotides: TGTGCCAGCAGCCGGACAGCCTGGGGCTACACCTTC. This encodes CASSRTAWGYTF.

The chain recombines TRBV12-3 or TRBV12-4 with TRBJ1-6; tentative D call: TRBD1 (6 bases). V lost 3 bases, J lost 10 bases, and 16 bases lay in between. This CDR3 has 15 residues. In nucleotides, the CDR3 is TGTGCCAGCAGTTTGGAACAGGGTTTTGAATCACCCCTCCACTTT. It codes for CASSLEQGFESPLHF.

This clonotype was observed many times. This chain connects TRBV18 to TRBJ1-1; D remains unclear. The CDR3 spans 11 residues. Germline values: CDR1 KGHSH, CDR2 LQKENI. Trimming took 8 bases from V and 6 from J, leaving 10 bases between them. The CDR3 protein is CASSRSSEAFF. For the CDR3, the DNA is TGTGCCAGCAGCAGGTCCTCTGAAGCTTTCTTT.

This clonotype was seen at least ten times. This chain joins TRBV3-1 and TRBJ1-3; D gene ambiguous. The germline V gene has CDR1 LGHDT and CDR2 YNNKEL (reference sequence). The CDR3 has 13 amino acids. The V and J ends lost 5 bases and 0 bases respectively, with 5 bases between them. CDR3 coding DNA: TGTGCCAGCAGCGGCCACTCTGGAAACACCATATATTTT. This translates into CASSGHSGNTIYF.

This sequence joins TRBV6-1 and TRBJ1-2; D perhaps matches TRBD1 (5 bases). With 1 base removed from V and 4 bases from J, the gap between germline ends came to 10 bases. The length of the CDR3 is 14 residues. Per germline, CDR1 MNHNS and CDR2 SASEGT. Here the CDR3 DNA reads TGTGCCAGCAGTGAAGTGGGGGAAAGCTATGGCTACACCTTC. This codes for CASSEVGESYGYTF.

This clonotype has just a few counts. The chain employs TRBV7-9 and TRBJ1-5, with D perhaps TRBD1 (6 bases). The CDR3 totals 13 residues. V lost 5 bases to trimming and J lost 5 bases, with 10 bases between them. The germline V gene has CDR1 SEHNR and CDR2 FQNEAQ (reference sequence). CDR3 coding DNA: TGTGCCAGCAGCATGGACAGCCATCAGCCCCAGCATTTT. This gives the protein CASSMDSHQPQHF.

In its sample, this clonotype was seen a few times. This chain connects TRBV7-9 to TRBJ2-4, with TRBD2 as a possible D gene (6 bases). Germline V gene data show CDR1 as SEHNR and CDR2 as FQNEAQ (reference sequence). There are 13 residues in the CDR3. Trimming pared 4 bases from V and 7 bases from J, leaving 11 bases between. The CDR3 coding sequence is TGTGCCAGCAGCTACGACGGAGGGAACATTCAGTACTTC. Its protein product is CASSYDGGNIQYF.

The chain couples TRBV12-3 or TRBV12-4 to TRBJ2-1; the match to TRBD2 covers 7 bases. The CDR3 length is 13 residues. With V trimmed by 6 bases and J by 4 bases, 3 bases remained unmatched. As DNA, the CDR3 is TGTGCCAGCAGGGGGGGGGGATACAATGAGCAGTTCTTC. Translating it yields CASRGGGYNEQFF.

This clonotype was observed a few times. The CDR3 DNA follows: TGCGCCAGCAGCCAGACTAGCGGGGGGTTCACAGATACGCAGTATTTT. As protein: CASSQTSGGFTDTQYF. The chain recombines TRBV4-1 with TRBJ2-3; 13 nucleotides agree with TRBD2. Germline loops: CDR1 MGHRA, CDR2 YSYEKL. Germline trimming cut 3 bases from V and 2 bases from J; bases unmatched to any gene: 2. CDR3 length equals 16 residues.

This clonotype was seen at least ten times. CDR3 bases: TGTGCCAGCAGTTACACCCCTCATCAGCCCCAGCATTTT. This gives the protein CASSYTPHQPQHF. This chain links TRBV6-5 with TRBJ1-5; unclear D gene. Deletions cut 2 bases from V and 5 bases from J, with 7 bases between. Germline CDR1 reads MNHEY; CDR2 reads SVGAGI. This CDR3 comprises 13 residues.

This clonotype was found a few times. This rearrangement joins TRBV20-1 to TRBJ1-5, with D unresolved. Germline V lookup: CDR1 DFQATT, CDR2 SNEGSKA (reference sequence). The CDR3 is 14 amino acids. The ends were cut back, 6 bases at V and 3 bases at J, with 15 bases in the middle. In DNA, the CDR3 is TGCAGTGCACGCGCACCCCGCAACAATCAGCCCCAGCATTTT. Protein sequence: CSARAPRNNQPQHF.

CDR3 coding DNA: TGCGCCAGCAGCTGGCCGGACAGCCGAACCTCCTACGAGCAGTACGTC. It translates to CASSWPDSRTSYEQYV. V and J are TRBV5-1 and TRBJ2-7; D might be TRBD1 (6 bases). This CDR3 spans 16 amino acids. Germline values: CDR1 SGHRS, CDR2 YFSETQ. Trimming shortened V by 3 bases and J by 0 bases, and 16 bases separated the two germline ends.

The chain has TRBV7-2 and TRBJ1-5; D not resolved. The CDR3 runs 16 residues. Trimming shortened V by 8 bases and J by 1 base, and 18 bases separated the two germline ends. The V gene's germline CDR1 is SGHTA and CDR2 FQGNSA. The CDR3 is CASEPNVAGSNQPQHF. The CDR3 DNA reads TGTGCCAGCGAACCCAACGTGGCCGGGAGCAATCAGCCCCAGCATTTT.